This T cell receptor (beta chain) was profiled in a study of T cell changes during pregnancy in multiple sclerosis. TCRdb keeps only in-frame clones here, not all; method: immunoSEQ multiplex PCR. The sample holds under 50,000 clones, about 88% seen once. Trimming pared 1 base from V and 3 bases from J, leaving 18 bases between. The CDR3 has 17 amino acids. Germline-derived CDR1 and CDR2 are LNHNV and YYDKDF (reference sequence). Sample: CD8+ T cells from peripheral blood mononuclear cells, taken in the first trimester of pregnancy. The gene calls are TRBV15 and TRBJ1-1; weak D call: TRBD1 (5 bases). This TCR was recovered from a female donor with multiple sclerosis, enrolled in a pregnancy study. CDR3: CATSRGGNPGEDTEAFF. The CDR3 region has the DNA TGTGCCACCAGCAGAGGGGGGAACCCGGGGGAGGACACTGAAGCTTTCTTT. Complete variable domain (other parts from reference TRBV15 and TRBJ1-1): DAMVIQNPRYQVTQFGKPVTLSCSQTLNHNVMYWYQQKSSQAPKLLFHYYDKDFNNEADTPDNFQSRRPNTSFCFLDIRSPGLGDTAMYLCATSRGGNPGEDTEAFFGQGTRLTVV.